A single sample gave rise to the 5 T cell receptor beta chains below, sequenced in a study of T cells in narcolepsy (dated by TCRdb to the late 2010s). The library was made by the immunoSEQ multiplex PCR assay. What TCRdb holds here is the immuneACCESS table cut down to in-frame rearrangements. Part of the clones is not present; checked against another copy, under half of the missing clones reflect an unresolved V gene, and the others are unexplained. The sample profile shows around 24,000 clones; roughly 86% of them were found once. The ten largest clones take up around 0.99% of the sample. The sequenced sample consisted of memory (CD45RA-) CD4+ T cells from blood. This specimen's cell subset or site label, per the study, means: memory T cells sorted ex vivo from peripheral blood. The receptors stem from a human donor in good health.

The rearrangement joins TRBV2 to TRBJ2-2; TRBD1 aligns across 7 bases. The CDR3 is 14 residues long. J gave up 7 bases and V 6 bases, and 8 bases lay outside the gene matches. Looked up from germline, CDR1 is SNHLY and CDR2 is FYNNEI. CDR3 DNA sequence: TGTGCCAGCAGGGAAACAGGGGTGGGCGGGGAGCTGTTTTTT. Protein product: CASRETGVGGELFF.

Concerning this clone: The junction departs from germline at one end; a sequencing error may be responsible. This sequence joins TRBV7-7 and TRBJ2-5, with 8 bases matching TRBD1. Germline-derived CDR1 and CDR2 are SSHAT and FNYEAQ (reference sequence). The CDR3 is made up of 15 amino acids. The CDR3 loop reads CASSLDRTGRETQYF. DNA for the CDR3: TGTGCTAGCAGCTTAGACCGGACAGGGAGGGAGACCCAGTACTTC.

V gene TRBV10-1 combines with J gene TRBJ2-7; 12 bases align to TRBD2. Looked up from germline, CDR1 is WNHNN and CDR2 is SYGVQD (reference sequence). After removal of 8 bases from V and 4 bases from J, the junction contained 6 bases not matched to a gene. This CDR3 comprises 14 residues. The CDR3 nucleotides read TGCGCCAGCCGGACTAGCGGGGAACCATACGAGCAGTACTTC. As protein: CASRTSGEPYEQYF.

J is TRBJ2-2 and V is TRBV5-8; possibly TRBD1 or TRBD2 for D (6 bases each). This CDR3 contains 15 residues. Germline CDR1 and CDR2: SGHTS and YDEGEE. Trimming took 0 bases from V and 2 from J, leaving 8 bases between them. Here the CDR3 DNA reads TGTGCCAGCAGCTTGGAGGGGGGCAACACCGGGGAGCTGTTTTTT. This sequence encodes CASSLEGGNTGELFF.

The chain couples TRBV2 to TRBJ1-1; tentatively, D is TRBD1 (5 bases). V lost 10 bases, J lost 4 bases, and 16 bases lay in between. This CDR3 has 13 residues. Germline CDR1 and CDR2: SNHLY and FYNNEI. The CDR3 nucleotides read TGTGCCACCACAGGCAATTATCTCACTGAAGCTTTCTTT. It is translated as CATTGNYLTEAFF. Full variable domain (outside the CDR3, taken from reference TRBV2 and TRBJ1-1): EPEVTQTPSHQVTQMGQEVILRCVPISNHLYFYWYRQILGQKVEFLVSFYNNEISEKSEIFDDQFSVERPDGSNFTLKIRSTKLEDSAMYFCATTGNYLTEAFFGQGTRLTVV.